This TCR beta chain was recorded in a study of molecular identifiers for immune sequencing clone quantification. TCRdb redid the calling of the PCR reads with MiXCR, one entry per CDR3 protein. This table has under 600,000 distinct CDR3 sequences, around 23% appearing once. This clonotype was seen ten or more times. V was clipped by 1 base and J by 0 bases, with 13 bases between them. The length of the CDR3 is 18 residues. Germline V gene data show CDR1 as MGHDK and CDR2 as SYGVNS. The specimen was naive CD8+ T cells from blood, with Jurkat cell RNA spiked in. Indicated subset: FACS-sorted CD8+CD4-CCR7+CD45RA+ naive T cells. This chain connects TRBV25-1 to TRBJ2-6; D gene uncertain. The sequence was collected from a human donor in good health. Some libraries in this study had Jurkat cell RNA spiked in. In DNA form, the CDR3 reads TGTGCCAGCAGTGAATCTAGGGATTTCGGCTCTGGGGCCAACGTCCTGACTTTC. Translating it yields CASSESRDFGSGANVLTF.